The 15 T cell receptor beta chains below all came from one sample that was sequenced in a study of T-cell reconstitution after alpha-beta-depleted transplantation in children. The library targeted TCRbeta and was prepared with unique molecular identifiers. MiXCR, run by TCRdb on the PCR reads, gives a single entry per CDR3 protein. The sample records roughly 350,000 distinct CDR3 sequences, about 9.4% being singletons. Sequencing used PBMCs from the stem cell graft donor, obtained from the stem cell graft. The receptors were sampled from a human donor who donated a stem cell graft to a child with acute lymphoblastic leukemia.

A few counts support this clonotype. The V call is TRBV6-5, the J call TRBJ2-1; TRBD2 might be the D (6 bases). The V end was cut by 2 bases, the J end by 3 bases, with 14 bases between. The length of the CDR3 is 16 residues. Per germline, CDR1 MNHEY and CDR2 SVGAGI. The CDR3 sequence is CASSYRGRGIYNEQFF. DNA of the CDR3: TGTGCCAGCAGTTACCGTGGACGGGGGATCTACAATGAGCAGTTCTTC.

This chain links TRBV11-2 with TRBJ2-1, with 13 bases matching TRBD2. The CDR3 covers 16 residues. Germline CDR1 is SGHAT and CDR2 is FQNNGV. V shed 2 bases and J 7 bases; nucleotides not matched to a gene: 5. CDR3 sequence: CASSLLWTSGGNEQFF. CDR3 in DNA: TGTGCCAGCAGCTTACTGTGGACTAGCGGGGGTAATGAGCAGTTCTTC.

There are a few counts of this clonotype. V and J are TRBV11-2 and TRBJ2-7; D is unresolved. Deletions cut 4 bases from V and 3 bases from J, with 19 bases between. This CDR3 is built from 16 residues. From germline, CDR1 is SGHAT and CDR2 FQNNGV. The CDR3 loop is CASSSNSYGYLYEQYF. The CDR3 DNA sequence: TGTGCCAGCAGCTCAAATTCCTACGGATACCTCTACGAGCAGTACTTC. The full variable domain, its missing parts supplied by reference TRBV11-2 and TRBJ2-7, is EAGVAQSPRYKIIEKRQSVAFWCNPISGHATLYWYQQILGQGPKLLIQFQNNGVVDDSQLPKDRFSAERLKGVDSTLKIQPAKLEDSAVYLCASSSNSYGYLYEQYFGPGTRLTVT.

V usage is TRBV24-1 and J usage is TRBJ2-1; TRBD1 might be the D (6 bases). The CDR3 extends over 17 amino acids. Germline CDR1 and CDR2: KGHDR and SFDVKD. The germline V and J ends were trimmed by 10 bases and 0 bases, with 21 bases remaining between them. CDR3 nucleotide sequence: TGTGCCACTCAGAGGACAGCTGGCCCTAGCTCCTACAATGAGCAGTTCTTC. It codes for CATQRTAGPSSYNEQFF.

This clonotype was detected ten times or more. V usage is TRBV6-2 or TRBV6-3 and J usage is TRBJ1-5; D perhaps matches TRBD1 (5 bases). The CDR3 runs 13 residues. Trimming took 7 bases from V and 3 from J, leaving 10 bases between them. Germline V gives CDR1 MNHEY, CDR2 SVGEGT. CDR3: CASTTGNNQPQHF. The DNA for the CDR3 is TGTGCCAGCACTACAGGTAACAATCAGCCCCAGCATTTT.

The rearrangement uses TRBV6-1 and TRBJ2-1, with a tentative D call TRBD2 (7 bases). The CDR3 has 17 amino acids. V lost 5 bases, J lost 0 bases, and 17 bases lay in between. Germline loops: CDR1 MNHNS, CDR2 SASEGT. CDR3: CASSPRKGGGSYNEQFF. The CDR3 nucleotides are TGTGCCAGCAGTCCCCGCAAAGGGGGGGGCTCCTACAATGAGCAGTTCTTC.

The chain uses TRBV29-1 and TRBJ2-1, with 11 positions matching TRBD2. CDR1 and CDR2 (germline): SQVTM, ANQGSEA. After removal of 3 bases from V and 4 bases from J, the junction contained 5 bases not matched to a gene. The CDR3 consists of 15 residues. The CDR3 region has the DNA TGCAGCGTTGATACTAGCGGGAGTCAATACAATGAGCAGTTCTTC. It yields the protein CSVDTSGSQYNEQFF.

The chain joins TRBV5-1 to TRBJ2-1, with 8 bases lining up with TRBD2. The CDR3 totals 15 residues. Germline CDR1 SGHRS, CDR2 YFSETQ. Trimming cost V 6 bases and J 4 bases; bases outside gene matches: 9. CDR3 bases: TGCGCCAGCACCGATCTAGCGGGCCCTTACAATGAGCAGTTCTTC. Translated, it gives CASTDLAGPYNEQFF.

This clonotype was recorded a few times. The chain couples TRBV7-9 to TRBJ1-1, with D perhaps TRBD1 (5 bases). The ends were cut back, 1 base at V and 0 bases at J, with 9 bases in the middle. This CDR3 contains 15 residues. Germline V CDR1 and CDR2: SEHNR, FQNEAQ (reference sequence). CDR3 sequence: CASSLETVLNTEAFF. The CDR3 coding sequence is TGTGCCAGCAGCTTAGAGACAGTATTGAACACTGAAGCTTTCTTT. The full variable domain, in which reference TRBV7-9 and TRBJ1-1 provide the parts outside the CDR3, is DTGVSQNPRHKITKRGQNVTFRCDPISEHNRLYWYRQTLGQGPEFLTYFQNEAQLEKSRLLSDRFSAERPKGSFSTLEIQRTEQGDSAMYLCASSLETVLNTEAFFGQGTRLTVV.

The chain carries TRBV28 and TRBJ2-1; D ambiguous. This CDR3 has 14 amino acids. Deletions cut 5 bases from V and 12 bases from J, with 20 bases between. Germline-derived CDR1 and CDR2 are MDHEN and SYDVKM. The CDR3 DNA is TGTGCCAGCAGTCCCCGTCGGCAGCTACACGGGCAGTTCTTC. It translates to CASSPRRQLHGQFF. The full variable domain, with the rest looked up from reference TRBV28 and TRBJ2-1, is DVKVTQSSRYLVKRTGEKVFLECVQDMDHENMFWYRQDPGLGLRLIYFSYDVKMKEKGDIPEGYSVSREKKERFSLILESASTNQTSMYLCASSPRRQLHGQFFGPGTRLTVL.

The CDR3 spells CASSFDLDYAGVGETQYF. CDR3 nucleotides: TGTGCCAGCAGCTTCGACCTGGACTATGCGGGAGTCGGAGAGACCCAGTACTTC. This rearrangement joins TRBV11-2 to TRBJ2-5; TRBD2 aligns across 7 bases. Germline CDR1 SGHAT, CDR2 FQNNGV. The ends lost 3 bases at V and 4 bases at J; junction bases unmatched: 17. The CDR3 loop spans 18 amino acids.

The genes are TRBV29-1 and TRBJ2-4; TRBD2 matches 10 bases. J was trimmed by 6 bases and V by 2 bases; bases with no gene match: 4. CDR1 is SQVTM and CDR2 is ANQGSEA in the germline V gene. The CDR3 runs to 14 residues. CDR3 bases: TGCAGCGTTGAACTTGGACTAGCGGTAAACATTCAGTACTTC. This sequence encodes CSVELGLAVNIQYF.

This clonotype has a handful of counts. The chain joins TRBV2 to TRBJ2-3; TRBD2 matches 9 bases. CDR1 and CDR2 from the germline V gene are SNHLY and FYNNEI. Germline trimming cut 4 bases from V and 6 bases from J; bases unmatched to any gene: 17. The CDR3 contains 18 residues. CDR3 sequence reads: CASSVVASGALAGDTQYF. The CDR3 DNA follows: TGTGCCAGCAGTGTCGTCGCTAGCGGGGCCCTAGCGGGTGATACGCAGTATTTT.

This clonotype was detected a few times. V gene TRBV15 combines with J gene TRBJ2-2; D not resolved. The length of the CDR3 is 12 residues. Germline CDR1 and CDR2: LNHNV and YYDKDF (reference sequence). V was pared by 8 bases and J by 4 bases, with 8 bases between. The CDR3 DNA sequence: TGTGCCACCCGGGTGCCCACCGGGGAGCTGTTTTTT. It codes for CATRVPTGELFF. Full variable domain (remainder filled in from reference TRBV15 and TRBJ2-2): DAMVIQNPRYQVTQFGKPVTLSCSQTLNHNVMYWYQQKSSQAPKLLFHYYDKDFNNEADTPDNFQSRRPNTSFCFLDIRSPGLGDTAMYLCATRVPTGELFFGEGSRLTVL.

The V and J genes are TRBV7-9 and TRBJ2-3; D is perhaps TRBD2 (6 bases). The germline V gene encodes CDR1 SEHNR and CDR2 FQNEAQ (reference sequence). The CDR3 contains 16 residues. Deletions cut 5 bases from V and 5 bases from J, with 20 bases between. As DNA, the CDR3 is TGTGCCAGCAGCGCTCCCCTCCCTACGGGGGAAGATACGCAGTATTTT. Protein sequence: CASSAPLPTGEDTQYF.